Below, 25 T cell receptor beta chains from the same sample are listed, as sequenced in a study of neoadjuvant anti-PD-1 for oral cavity cancer. Clones were sequenced by immunoSEQ multiplex PCR, and TCRdb holds only the in-frame ones, with some missing. The profile shows approximately 83,000 clones, more than 80% of them singletons. The sequencing used PBMCs, collected before nivolumab (anti-PD-1) treatment. The receptors shown here come from a person aged 35-80 years with oral cavity squamous cell carcinoma.

This chain links TRBV10-3 with TRBJ2-7; D gene uncertain. The CDR3 covers 12 residues. Germline CDR1 ENHRY, CDR2 SYGVKD. V gave up 4 bases and J gave up 2 bases, with 6 bases separating them. The CDR3 here is CAISAQTYEQYF. Here the CDR3 DNA reads TGTGCCATCAGTGCGCAAACCTACGAGCAGTACTTC.

The chain's CDR3 is CASSQPTSGRYEQYF. DNA for the CDR3: TGCGCCAGCAGCCAACCTACGAGCGGGCGCTACGAGCAGTACTTC. V usage is TRBV4-1 and J usage is TRBJ2-7; D perhaps matches TRBD2 (6 bases). The CDR3 totals 15 residues. V was cut by 2 bases and J by 3 bases, with 14 bases left in between. Germline CDR1 MGHRA, CDR2 YSYEKL.

The chain uses TRBV6-5 and TRBJ1-2; 12 bases map to TRBD1. CDR3 size: 14 residues. The J segment lost 7 bases and the V segment lost 5 bases, leaving 5 bases of the junction unmatched. From germline, CDR1 is MNHEY and CDR2 SVGAGI. The CDR3 nucleotides are TGTGCCAGCAGTCAGGGACAGGGGGCGGGTGGCTACACCTTC. It translates to CASSQGQGAGGYTF.

The chain combines TRBV6-1 with TRBJ2-1; TRBD1 matches at 9 bases. CDR3 length: 15 amino acids. V lost 6 bases to trimming and J lost 4 bases; unmatched junction nucleotides: 7. CDR1 is MNHNS and CDR2 is SASEGT in the germline V gene. CDR3 DNA: TGTGCCAGCAGGCTCTCCGGGACAGGGTACAATGAGCAGTTCTTC. This gives the protein CASRLSGTGYNEQFF.

This chain connects TRBV27 to TRBJ2-7, with D possibly matching TRBD1 (5 bases). Germline values: CDR1 MNHEY, CDR2 SMNVEV (reference sequence). The CDR3 loop spans 12 amino acids. The V and J ends lost 11 bases and 2 bases respectively, with 13 bases between them. This chain's CDR3 is CAPRVTPYEQYF. The CDR3, as DNA: TGTGCCCCCAGGGTAACCCCCTACGAGCAGTACTTC.

The gene calls are TRBV30 and TRBJ1-1; D ambiguous. The CDR3 contains 13 residues. Between the trimmed V and J ends, which lost 1 base and 1 base, there was a span of 7 bases. In germline, CDR1 is GTSNPN, CDR2 SVGIG (reference sequence). The CDR3 nucleotides are TGTGCCTGGAGTGGGAAGGGGAACACTGAAGCTTTCTTT. Encoded protein: CAWSGKGNTEAFF.

This chain links TRBV29-1 with TRBJ2-7, with 13 bases matching TRBD2. Germline CDR1 is SQVTM and CDR2 is ANQGSEA. CDR3 length: 15 amino acids. V lost 4 bases and J lost 3; bases outside the gene matches: 6. The CDR3 bases are TGCAGCGTTGCCCCCAGGACTAGCGGGAGCTACGAGCAGTACTTC. Protein: CSVAPRTSGSYEQYF.

V is TRBV6-6 and J is TRBJ2-7; 8 positions agree with TRBD2. The V and J ends lost 3 bases and 3 bases, in that order; junction bases with no gene match: 4. CDR3 length equals 14 residues. Per germline, CDR1 MNHNY and CDR2 SVGAGI (reference sequence). CDR3 in amino acids: CASSYPGLDYEQYF. The CDR3 DNA sequence: TGTGCCAGCAGTTATCCGGGACTAGACTACGAGCAGTACTTC.

The DNA of the CDR3 is TGTGCCAGCAGTCAGGGGATGGCTAATGAAAAACTGTTTTTT. Protein sequence: CASSQGMANEKLFF. The genes are TRBV11-2 and TRBJ1-4; TRBD1 is a possible D gene (6 bases). Germline V gene lookup returns CDR1 SGHAT and CDR2 FQNNGV. Trimming shortened V by 6 bases and J by 3 bases, and 11 bases separated the two germline ends. The CDR3 runs 14 residues.

The CDR3 is CASSGGGLNEQYF. DNA for the CDR3: TGCGCCAGCAGCGGAGGAGGGCTCAACGAGCAGTACTTC. The chain couples TRBV5-1 to TRBJ2-7; maybe TRBD2 (6 bases). Per germline, CDR1 SGHRS and CDR2 YFSETQ. The CDR3 runs to 13 residues. The ends were cut back, 4 bases at V and 5 bases at J, with 13 bases in the middle. Combining the CDR3 with reference TRBV5-1 and TRBJ2-7 gives the whole variable domain KAGVTQTPRYLIKTRGQQVTLSCSPISGHRSVSWYQQTPGQGLQFLFEYFSETQRNKGNFPGRFSGRQFSNSRSEMNVSTLELGDSALYLCASSGGGLNEQYFGPGTRLTVT.

The V call is TRBV19, the J call TRBJ2-1; TRBD2 agrees at 8 bases. The ends lost 5 bases at V and 6 bases at J; junction bases unmatched: 12. The CDR3 totals 16 residues. Germline values: CDR1 LNHDA, CDR2 SQIVND (reference sequence). This CDR3 reads CASSAKLAARGNEQFF. The CDR3 bases are TGTGCCAGTAGTGCCAAACTAGCGGCCAGGGGCAATGAGCAGTTCTTC.

The chain recombines TRBV14 with TRBJ2-3; D gene ambiguous. Germline V gives CDR1 SGHDN, CDR2 FVKESK. The CDR3 runs 14 residues. Deletions cut 6 bases from V and 2 bases from J, with 12 bases between. The CDR3 DNA reads as TGTGCCAGCAGTGGACCGACAACCACAGATACGCAGTATTTT. It specifies CASSGPTTTDTQYF.

CDR3 protein: CASSFGGALNTEAFF. For the CDR3, the DNA is TGTGCCAGCAGTTTCGGTGGGGCCCTGAACACTGAAGCTTTCTTT. The rearrangement links TRBV27 to TRBJ1-1; D might be TRBD1 (5 bases). This CDR3 is built from 15 residues. CDR1 is MNHEY, CDR2 SMNVEV, per germline (reference sequence). Trimming shortened V by 3 bases and J by 0 bases, and 11 bases separated the two germline ends.

This chain links TRBV5-6 with TRBJ2-7, with 7 bases lining up with TRBD2. The CDR3 runs to 15 residues. CDR1 SGHDT and CDR2 YYEEEE come from the germline V gene. J gave up 2 bases and V 0 bases, and 5 bases lay outside the gene matches. The CDR3 loop is CASSLGQAGPYEQYF. CDR3 bases: TGTGCCAGCAGCTTGGGACAAGCGGGGCCCTACGAGCAGTACTTC.

The gene calls are TRBV15 and TRBJ2-7; D is perhaps TRBD1 (6 bases). Germline V gives CDR1 LNHNV, CDR2 YYDKDF (reference sequence). The V end lost 2 bases, the J end lost 5 bases, and 7 bases lay between the germline ends. The CDR3 length is 12 residues. In DNA, the CDR3 is TGTGCCACCAGCAGAAAGGGGGACGAGCAGTACTTC. It specifies CATSRKGDEQYF.

This chain connects TRBV28 to TRBJ1-2; 7 positions agree with TRBD1. This CDR3 is built from 12 residues. The junction had 9 bases not matched to a gene; V was cut back by 11 bases and J by 6 bases. From germline, CDR1 is MDHEN and CDR2 SYDVKM. CDR3 nucleotides: TGTGCCGGCCGGGACAGTCTAGATGGCTACACCTTC. Translating gives CAGRDSLDGYTF.

The chain employs TRBV5-6 and TRBJ2-5; TRBD2 agrees at 9 bases. Per the germline V gene, CDR1 is SGHDT and CDR2 is YYEEEE. This CDR3 spans 16 amino acids. Germline trimming cut 1 base from V and 1 base from J; bases unmatched to any gene: 5. This CDR3 is CASSLYLAGIQETQYF. CDR3 bases: TGTGCCAGCAGCTTGTACCTAGCGGGAATCCAAGAGACCCAGTACTTC.

The rearrangement joins TRBV20-1 to TRBJ1-2; D gene uncertain. Germline V lookup: CDR1 DFQATT, CDR2 SNEGSKA (reference sequence). The V end lost 1 base, the J end lost 6 bases, and 6 bases lay between the germline ends. The CDR3 loop spans 11 amino acids. The CDR3 region has the DNA TGCAGTGCTAGAGGGGAGGATGGCTACACCTTC. Translation gives CSARGEDGYTF.

Here the CDR3 DNA reads TGCGCCAGCAGCGTAGACACCGGGGAGCTGTTTTTT. This encodes CASSVDTGELFF. The gene calls are TRBV5-1 and TRBJ2-2; D is unclear. V was clipped by 4 bases and J by 3 bases, with 4 bases between them. This CDR3 comprises 12 residues. The germline V gene has CDR1 SGHRS and CDR2 YFSETQ.

This chain connects TRBV11-2 to TRBJ2-3; 8 bases are a match to TRBD1. Germline CDR1 and CDR2: SGHAT and FQNNGV. This CDR3 region has 15 residues. V lost 2 bases to trimming and J lost 3 bases; unmatched junction nucleotides: 4. The CDR3 here is CASSLQGAKTDTQYF. In nucleotides, the CDR3 is TGTGCCAGCAGCTTACAGGGGGCAAAAACAGATACGCAGTATTTT.

The rearrangement joins TRBV6-5 to TRBJ1-2; D gene ambiguous. The CDR3 sequence is 13 residues long. In germline, CDR1 is MNHEY, CDR2 SVGAGI. V lost 8 bases and J lost 4, with 14 bases in between. In DNA form, the CDR3 reads TGTGCCAGCGTTGGCAGAGATATCTATGGCTACACCTTC. Translated: CASVGRDIYGYTF.

This chain connects TRBV7-2 to TRBJ1-1, with D perhaps matching TRBD1 (5 bases). Trimming took 1 base from V and 10 from J, leaving 10 bases between them. The CDR3 has 12 residues. Germline V lookup: CDR1 SGHTA, CDR2 FQGNSA. The CDR3 nucleotides read TGTGCCAGCAGCTTAGGGGGGTCTGGAGCTTTCTTT. Protein product: CASSLGGSGAFF.

This clone appeared a few times. This chain connects TRBV7-2 to TRBJ1-3; possibly TRBD1 for D (5 bases). CDR1 and CDR2 (germline): SGHTA, FQGNSA. V was cut by 1 base and J by 4 bases, with 8 bases left in between. There are 14 residues in the CDR3. CDR3 sequence: CASSLGQWGNTIYF. Written as DNA, the CDR3 is TGTGCCAGCAGCTTAGGACAGTGGGGAAACACCATATATTTT.

This chain joins TRBV4-2 and TRBJ1-3; no clear D gene. Germline loops: CDR1 LGHNA, CDR2 YNFKEQ. The CDR3 is 16 residues long. Trimming stripped 0 bases from V and 0 bases from J, with 9 bases between. The CDR3 here is CASSQDPANSGNTIYF. CDR3 in DNA: TGTGCCAGCAGCCAAGATCCGGCCAACTCTGGAAACACCATATATTTT.

This clone was seen a few times. The chain employs TRBV30 and TRBJ2-1; D call uncertain. CDR1 is GTSNPN, CDR2 SVGIG, per germline (reference sequence). This CDR3 is built from 14 residues. Trimming removed 2 bases from V and 10 bases from J, with 18 bases in between. CDR3 residues: CAWSSVPTTMEQFF. The CDR3 DNA is TGTGCCTGGAGTTCGGTCCCAACAACGATGGAGCAGTTCTTC.